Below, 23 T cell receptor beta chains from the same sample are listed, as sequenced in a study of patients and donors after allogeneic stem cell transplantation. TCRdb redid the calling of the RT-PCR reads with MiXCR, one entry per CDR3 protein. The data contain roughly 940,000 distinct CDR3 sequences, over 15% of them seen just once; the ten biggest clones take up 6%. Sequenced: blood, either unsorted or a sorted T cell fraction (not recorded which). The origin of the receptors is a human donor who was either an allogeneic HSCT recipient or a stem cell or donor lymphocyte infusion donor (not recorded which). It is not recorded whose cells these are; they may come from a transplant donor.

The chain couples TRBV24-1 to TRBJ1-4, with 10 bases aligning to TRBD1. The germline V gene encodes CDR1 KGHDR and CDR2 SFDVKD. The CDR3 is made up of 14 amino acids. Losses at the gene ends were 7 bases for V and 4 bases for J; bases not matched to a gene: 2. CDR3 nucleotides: TGTGCCACCAGAGGACAGGGGGATAATGAAAAACTGTTTTTT. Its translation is CATRGQGDNEKLFF.

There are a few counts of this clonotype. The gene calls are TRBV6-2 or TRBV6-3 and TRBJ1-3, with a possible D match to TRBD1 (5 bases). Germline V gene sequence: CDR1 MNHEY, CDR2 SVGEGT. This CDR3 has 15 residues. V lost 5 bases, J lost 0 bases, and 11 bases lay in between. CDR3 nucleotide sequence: TGTGCCAGCAGTGCGGGACGGAGCTCTGGAAACACCATATATTTT. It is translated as CASSAGRSSGNTIYF.

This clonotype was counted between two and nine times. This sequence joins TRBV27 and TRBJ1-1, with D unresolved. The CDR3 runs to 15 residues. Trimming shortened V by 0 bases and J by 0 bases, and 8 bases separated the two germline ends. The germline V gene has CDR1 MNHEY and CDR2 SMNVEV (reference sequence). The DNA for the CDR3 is TGTGCCAGCAGTTTATCGGCGGGTATGAACACTGAAGCTTTCTTT. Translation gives CASSLSAGMNTEAFF.

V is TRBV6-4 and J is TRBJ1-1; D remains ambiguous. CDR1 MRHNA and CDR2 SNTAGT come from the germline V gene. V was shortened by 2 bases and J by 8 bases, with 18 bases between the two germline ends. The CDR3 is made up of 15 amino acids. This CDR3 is CASSDRGGALSEAFF. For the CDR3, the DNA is TGTGCCAGCAGTGACCGCGGAGGAGCCCTCTCCGAAGCTTTCTTT.

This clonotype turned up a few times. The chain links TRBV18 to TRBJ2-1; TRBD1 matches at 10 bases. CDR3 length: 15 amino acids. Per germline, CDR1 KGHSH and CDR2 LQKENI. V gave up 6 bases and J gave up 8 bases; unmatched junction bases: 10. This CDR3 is CASSGRDRGFHEQFF. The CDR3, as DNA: TGTGCCAGCTCCGGCCGGGACAGGGGATTTCATGAGCAGTTCTTC.

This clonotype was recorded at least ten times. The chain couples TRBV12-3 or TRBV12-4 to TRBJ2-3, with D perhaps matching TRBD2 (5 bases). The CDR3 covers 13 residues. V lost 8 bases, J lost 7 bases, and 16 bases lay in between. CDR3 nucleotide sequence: TGTGCCAGCCGGGAAGATCGGGTGAATACGCAGTATTTT. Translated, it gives CASREDRVNTQYF.

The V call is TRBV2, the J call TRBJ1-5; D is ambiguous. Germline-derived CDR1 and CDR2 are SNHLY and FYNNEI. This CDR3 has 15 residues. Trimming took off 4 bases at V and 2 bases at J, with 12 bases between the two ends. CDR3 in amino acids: CASSGMGWGNQPQHF. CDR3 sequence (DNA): TGTGCCAGCAGTGGGATGGGTTGGGGCAATCAGCCCCAGCATTTT.

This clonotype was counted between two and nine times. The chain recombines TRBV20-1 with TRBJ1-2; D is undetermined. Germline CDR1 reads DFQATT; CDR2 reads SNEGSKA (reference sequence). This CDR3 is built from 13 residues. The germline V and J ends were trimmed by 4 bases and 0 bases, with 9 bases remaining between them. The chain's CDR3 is CSAIYIANYGYTF. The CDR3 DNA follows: TGCAGTGCTATATACATAGCTAACTATGGCTACACCTTC.

CDR3 sequence reads: CASSFARAYNSPLHF. In nucleotides, the CDR3 is TGTGCCAGCAGCTTCGCCCGGGCCTATAATTCACCCCTCCACTTT. V gene TRBV7-9 combines with J gene TRBJ1-6; D not certain. Germline V lookup: CDR1 SEHNR, CDR2 FQNEAQ (reference sequence). This CDR3 has 15 amino acids. The V end was cut by 3 bases, the J end by 2 bases, with 8 bases between.

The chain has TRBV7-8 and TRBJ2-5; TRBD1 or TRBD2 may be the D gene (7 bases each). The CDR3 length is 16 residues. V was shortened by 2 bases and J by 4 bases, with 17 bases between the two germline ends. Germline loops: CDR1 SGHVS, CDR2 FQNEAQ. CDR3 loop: CASSLPQGRGRETQYF. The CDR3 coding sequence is TGTGCCAGCAGCTTACCGCAGGGGAGGGGGCGAGAGACCCAGTACTTC.

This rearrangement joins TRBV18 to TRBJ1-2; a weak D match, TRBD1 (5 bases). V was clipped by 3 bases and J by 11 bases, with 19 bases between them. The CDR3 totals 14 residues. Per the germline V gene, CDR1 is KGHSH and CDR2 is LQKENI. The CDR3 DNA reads TGTGCCAGCTCACCCCTACGACCCTCCAAGGGGTACACCTTC. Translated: CASSPLRPSKGYTF. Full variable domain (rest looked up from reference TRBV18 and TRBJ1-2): NAGVMQNPRHLVRRRGQEARLRCSPMKGHSHVYWYRQLPEEGLKFMVYLQKENIIDESGMPKERFSAEFPKEGPSILRIQQVVRGDSAAYFCASSPLRPSKGYTFGSGTRLTVV.

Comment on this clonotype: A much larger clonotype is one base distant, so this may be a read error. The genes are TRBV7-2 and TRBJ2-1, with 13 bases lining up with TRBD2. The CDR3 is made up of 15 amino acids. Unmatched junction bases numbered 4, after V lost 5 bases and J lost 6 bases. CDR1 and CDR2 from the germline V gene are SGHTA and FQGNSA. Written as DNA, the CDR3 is TGTGCCAGCAGCGCCGGGACTAGCGGGGTCAATGAGCAGTTCTTC. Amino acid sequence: CASSAGTSGVNEQFF.

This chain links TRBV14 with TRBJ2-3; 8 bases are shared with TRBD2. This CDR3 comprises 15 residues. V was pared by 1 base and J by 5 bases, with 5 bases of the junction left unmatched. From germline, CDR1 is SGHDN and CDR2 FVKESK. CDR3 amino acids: CASSQAGTRGDTQYF. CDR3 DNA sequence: TGTGCCAGCAGCCAAGCGGGGACTAGGGGAGATACGCAGTATTTT.

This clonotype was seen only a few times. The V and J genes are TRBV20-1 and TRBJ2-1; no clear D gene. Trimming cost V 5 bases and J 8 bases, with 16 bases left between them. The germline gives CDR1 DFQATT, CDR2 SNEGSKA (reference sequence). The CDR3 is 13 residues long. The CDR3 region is CSASRAKGYEQFF. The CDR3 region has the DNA TGCAGTGCTTCCCGGGCCAAAGGGTATGAGCAGTTCTTC.

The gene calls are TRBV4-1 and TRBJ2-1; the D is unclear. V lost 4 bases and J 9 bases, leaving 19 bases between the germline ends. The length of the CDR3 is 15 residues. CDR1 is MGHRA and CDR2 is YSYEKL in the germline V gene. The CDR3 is CASSLAGPKGGEQFF. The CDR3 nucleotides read TGCGCCAGCAGCCTTGCCGGGCCCAAAGGCGGTGAGCAGTTCTTC.

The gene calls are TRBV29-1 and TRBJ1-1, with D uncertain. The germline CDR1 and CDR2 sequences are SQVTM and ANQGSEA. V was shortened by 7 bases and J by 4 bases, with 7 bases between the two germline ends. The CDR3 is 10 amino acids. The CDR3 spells CSAVSTEAFF. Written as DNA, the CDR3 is TGCAGCGCCGTGAGCACTGAAGCTTTCTTT. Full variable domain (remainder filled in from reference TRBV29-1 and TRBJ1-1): SAVISQKPSRDICQRGTSLTIQCQVDSQVTMMFWYRQQPGQSLTLIATANQGSEATYESGFVIDKFPISRPNLTFSTLTVSNMSPEDSSIYLCSAVSTEAFFGQGTRLTVV.

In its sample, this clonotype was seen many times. The CDR3 reads CASSFRTQETQYF. The CDR3 DNA sequence: TGTGCCAGCAGTTTCCGGACCCAAGAGACCCAGTACTTC. The chain is built from TRBV12-3 or TRBV12-4 and TRBJ2-5; no clear D gene. The length of the CDR3 is 13 residues. Trimming removed 3 bases at V and 1 base at J, with 6 bases between.

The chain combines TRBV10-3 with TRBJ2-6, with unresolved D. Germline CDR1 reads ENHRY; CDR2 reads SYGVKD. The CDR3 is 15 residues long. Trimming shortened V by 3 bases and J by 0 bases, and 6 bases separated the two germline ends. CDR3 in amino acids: CAISDMRSGANVLTF. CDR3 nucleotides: TGTGCCATCAGTGATATGCGCTCTGGGGCCAACGTCCTGACTTTC.

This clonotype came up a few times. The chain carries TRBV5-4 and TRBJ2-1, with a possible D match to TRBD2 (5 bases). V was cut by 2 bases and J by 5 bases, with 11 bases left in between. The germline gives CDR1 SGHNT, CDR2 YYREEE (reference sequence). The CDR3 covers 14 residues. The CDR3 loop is CASSFGGRDNEQFF. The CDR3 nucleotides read TGTGCCAGCAGCTTTGGAGGCAGAGACAATGAGCAGTTCTTC.

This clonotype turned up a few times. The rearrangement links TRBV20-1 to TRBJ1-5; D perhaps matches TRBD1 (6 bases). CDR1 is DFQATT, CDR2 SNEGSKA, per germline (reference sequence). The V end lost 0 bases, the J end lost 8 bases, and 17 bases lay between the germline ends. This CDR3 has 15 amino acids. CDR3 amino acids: CSARDKGGQIKPQHF. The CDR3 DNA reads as TGCAGTGCTAGAGATAAAGGGGGTCAGATCAAGCCCCAGCATTTT.

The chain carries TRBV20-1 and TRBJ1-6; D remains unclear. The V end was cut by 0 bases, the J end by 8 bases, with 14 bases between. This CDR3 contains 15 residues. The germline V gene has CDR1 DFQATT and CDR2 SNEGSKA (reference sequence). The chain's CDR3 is CSARDRPSRDSPLHF. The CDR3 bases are TGCAGTGCTAGAGATAGGCCTTCACGGGATTCACCCCTCCACTTT.

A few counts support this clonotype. CDR3 coding DNA: TGTGCCTGGAGTTCGTCGAGCGGGGGGACGTCCCAGTACTTC. Translated, it gives CAWSSSSGGTSQYF. The rearrangement joins TRBV30 to TRBJ2-7; the match to TRBD2 covers 9 bases. Germline V lookup: CDR1 GTSNPN, CDR2 SVGIG (reference sequence). CDR3 size: 14 residues. Losses at the gene ends were 2 bases for V and 10 bases for J; bases not matched to a gene: 12.

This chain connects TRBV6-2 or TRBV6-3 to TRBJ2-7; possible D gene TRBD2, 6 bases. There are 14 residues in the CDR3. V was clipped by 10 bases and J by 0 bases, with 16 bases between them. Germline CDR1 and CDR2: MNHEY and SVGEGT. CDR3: CATNLAVSSYEQYF. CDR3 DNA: TGTGCCACCAACTTAGCGGTCAGCTCCTACGAGCAGTACTTC.